The 25 T cell receptor beta chains listed next were all sequenced from one sample in a study of breast tumors, draining lymph nodes, adjacent tissues. TCRdb called the multiplex PCR reads again in MiXCR, with one record for every CDR3 protein. The data hold about 12,000 distinct CDR3 sequences, with 35% to 40% observed a single time. The sample taken for sequencing was breast tumor tissue. The receptors were gathered from a female donor with breast cancer. Some clones in this sample may be carry-over from other donors' samples.

The chain carries TRBV3-1 and TRBJ2-1; D is perhaps TRBD2 (5 bases). Germline CDR1 is LGHDT and CDR2 is YNNKEL (reference sequence). Trimming pared 4 bases from V and 15 bases from J, leaving 13 bases between. The length of the CDR3 is 11 residues. The CDR3 DNA is TGTGCCAGCAGCCGTACTAGTGACCCGTTCTTC. Its protein is CASSRTSDPFF.

This chain connects TRBV7-2 to TRBJ2-7, with D possibly being TRBD2 (6 bases). Germline assignment: CDR1 SGHTA and CDR2 FQGNSA. Trimming took off 7 bases at V and 5 bases at J, with 12 bases between the two ends. This CDR3 has 12 residues. The DNA for the CDR3 is TGTGCCAGCAAAAAACTAGCAGACGAGCAGTACTTC. Translating it yields CASKKLADEQYF.

This clonotype came up many times. The CDR3 DNA follows: TGCAGTGCTAAGGACCACAGGGTGGGGGGCAATCAGCCCCAGCATTTT. This sequence encodes CSAKDHRVGGNQPQHF. The chain recombines TRBV20-1 with TRBJ1-5, with a tentative D call TRBD1 (6 bases). CDR1 and CDR2 (germline): DFQATT, SNEGSKA (reference sequence). The V gene lost 4 bases and the J gene lost 2 bases, with 18 bases spanning the gap. The length of the CDR3 is 16 residues.

This clonotype rates as medium-sized. The chain combines TRBV7-8 with TRBJ2-3, with 11 bases identical to TRBD2. V lost 3 bases, J lost 2 bases, and 7 bases stayed unmatched. CDR1 is SGHVS, CDR2 FQNEAQ, per germline. This CDR3 is 17 amino acids long. CDR3 DNA: TGTGCCAGCAGCTTCGACATAGCGGGGGGGCTCACAGATACGCAGTATTTT. Amino acid sequence: CASSFDIAGGLTDTQYF.

This clonotype appeared many times. The CDR3 spells CASSASADTDTQYF. DNA of the CDR3: TGTGCCAGCAGTGCTTCAGCGGACACAGATACGCAGTATTTT. The rearrangement joins TRBV6-1 to TRBJ2-3; D perhaps matches TRBD2 (5 bases). Trimming stripped 4 bases from V and 2 bases from J, with 10 bases between. CDR1 is MNHNS, CDR2 SASEGT, per germline. The CDR3 sequence is 14 residues long.

The J gene is TRBJ1-6, the V gene TRBV6-1; a possible D gene is TRBD1 (5 bases). Germline V gene data show CDR1 as MNHNS and CDR2 as SASEGT. V was trimmed by 4 bases and J by 6 bases, leaving 13 bases between them. There are 15 residues in the CDR3. The CDR3 region has the DNA TGTGCCAGCAGTGGGGACGGGGGGGGTAATTCACCCCTCCACTTT. Its translation: CASSGDGGGNSPLHF.

In regard to this clonotype: In this CDR3 the conserved last residue, phenylalanine or tryptophan, is missing, so a read error is likely. The chain employs TRBV4-1 and TRBJ1-5; D uncertain. CDR3 size: 15 residues. Germline V gene data show CDR1 as MGHRA and CDR2 as YSYEKL. CDR3 coding DNA: TGCGCCAGCGGCCAAGTTCCCGGTAGCAATCAGCCCCAGCATCTT. The encoded protein is CASGQVPGSNQPQHL.

This clonotype has ten or more counts. V and J are TRBV5-8 and TRBJ2-7; the D gene is possibly TRBD2 (6 bases). CDR3 size: 15 residues. Germline CDR1 reads SGHTS; CDR2 reads YDEGEE. Deletions cut 3 bases from V and 0 bases from J, with 13 bases between. The CDR3 nucleotides are TGTGCCAGCAGCTCCTCCCAGACTAGCTCCTACGAGCAGTACTTC. This translates into CASSSSQTSSYEQYF.

This clonotype is medium-sized (0.01 to 0.1%) within its sample. V is TRBV20-1 and J is TRBJ2-3, with D unclear. The CDR3 length is 16 residues. The germline CDR1 and CDR2 sequences are DFQATT and SNEGSKA (reference sequence). The germline V and J ends were trimmed by 3 bases and 0 bases, with 16 bases remaining between them. The DNA for the CDR3 is TGCAGTGCTAGGTCCGTTGTGGCGTACAGCACAGATACGCAGTATTTT. It is translated as CSARSVVAYSTDTQYF.

This clonotype appeared many times. The rearrangement uses TRBV19 and TRBJ1-2, with 9 bases that match TRBD1. CDR1 is LNHDA, CDR2 SQIVND, per germline (reference sequence). Germline trimming cut 4 bases from V and 4 bases from J; bases unmatched to any gene: 16. This CDR3 spans 18 amino acids. CDR3 region: CASSRRGQGYSLPYGYTF. In DNA, the CDR3 is TGTGCCAGTAGTAGGCGGGGACAGGGTTATTCCCTACCCTATGGCTACACCTTC.

In this sample, this clonotype turned up many times. The V and J genes are TRBV20-1 and TRBJ1-4; 7 positions agree with TRBD1. J was trimmed by 0 bases and V by 2 bases; bases with no gene match: 15. The length of the CDR3 is 19 residues. Germline V gene sequence: CDR1 DFQATT, CDR2 SNEGSKA (reference sequence). CDR3 protein: CSARPPPGGIGPTNEKLFF. The DNA for the CDR3 is TGCAGTGCTAGACCGCCCCCAGGGGGAATAGGACCAACTAATGAAAAACTGTTTTTT.

About this clonotype itself: A read error may account for a junction end that differs from germline. The chain couples TRBV7-7 to TRBJ2-1, with D unresolved. Per the germline V gene, CDR1 is SSHAT and CDR2 is FNYEAQ (reference sequence). This CDR3 is 13 amino acids long. The CDR3 region has the DNA TGTGCTAGCAGTTCAGACTTGTGGGATGAGCAGTTCTTC. This encodes CASSSDLWDEQFF.

This clonotype has at least ten counts. V usage is TRBV5-5 and J usage is TRBJ1-5; TRBD1 matches 8 bases. The V segment lost 3 bases and the J segment 6 bases; nucleotides outside the gene matches: 5. The CDR3 sequence is 14 residues long. Germline lookup yields CDR1 SGHKS and CDR2 YYEKEE (reference sequence). The CDR3 here is CASSYDRGGQPQHF. Here the CDR3 DNA reads TGTGCCAGCAGCTATGACAGGGGCGGTCAGCCCCAGCATTTT.

CDR3 sequence (DNA): TGTGCCAGCACATCACAGTTGAACACTGAAGCTTTCTTT. It encodes CASTSQLNTEAFF. V and J are TRBV12-3 or TRBV12-4 and TRBJ1-1; D unresolved. CDR3 size: 13 residues. The V end lost 7 bases, the J end lost 0 bases, and 9 bases lay between the germline ends.

The chain uses TRBV7-3 and TRBJ1-2; 11 bases are shared with TRBD1. Germline CDR1 reads SGHTA; CDR2 reads FQGTGA. Germline trimming cut 5 bases from V and 8 bases from J; bases unmatched to any gene: 7. The CDR3 has 14 residues. The CDR3 spells CASSPGQGAEGYTF. The CDR3 nucleotides are TGTGCCAGCAGCCCAGGACAGGGGGCGGAAGGCTACACCTTC.

This chain joins TRBV13 and TRBJ2-1; no firm D call. Between the trimmed V and J ends, which lost 6 bases and 0 bases, there was a span of 12 bases. The CDR3 runs 15 residues. Germline V gene data show CDR1 as PRHDT and CDR2 as FYEKMQ (reference sequence). The chain's CDR3 is CASRLTDRSYNEQFF. The CDR3 DNA reads TGTGCCAGCAGACTGACGGACCGCTCCTACAATGAGCAGTTCTTC.

This clonotype was counted at least ten times. The chain links TRBV10-3 to TRBJ2-6; D is uncertain. This CDR3 is 15 amino acids long. Trimming took off 3 bases at V and 0 bases at J, with 6 bases between the two ends. Germline V CDR1 and CDR2: ENHRY, SYGVKD. CDR3 residues: CAISDRVSGANVLTF. The CDR3 DNA sequence: TGTGCCATCAGTGACCGAGTCTCTGGGGCCAACGTCCTGACTTTC.

Within the sample, this clonotype is medium-sized (0.01 to 0.1%). V and J are TRBV9 and TRBJ2-7; weak D call: TRBD1 (6 bases). The germline V gene encodes CDR1 SGDLS and CDR2 YYNGEE. This CDR3 spans 15 amino acids. Trimming pared 3 bases from V and 3 bases from J, leaving 16 bases between. The chain's CDR3 is CASSAKTGAVYEQYF. The CDR3 nucleotides read TGTGCCAGCAGCGCCAAGACAGGCGCCGTCTACGAGCAGTACTTC. The variable domain in full, completed from reference TRBV9 and TRBJ2-7, reads DSGVTQTPKHLITATGQRVTLRCSPRSGDLSVYWYQQSLDQGLQFLIQYYNGEERAKGNILERFSAQQFPDLHSELNLSSLELGDSALYFCASSAKTGAVYEQYFGPGTRLTVT.

The chain has TRBV29-1 and TRBJ2-1; tentatively, D is TRBD1 (6 bases). V was pared by 0 bases and J by 2 bases, with 14 bases between. Germline loops: CDR1 SQVTM, CDR2 ANQGSEA. The CDR3 is 16 amino acids. The CDR3 DNA reads TGCAGCGTTGAAGAGTCCTCGTCAGGGGCCTACAATGAGCAGTTCTTC. Encoded protein: CSVEESSSGAYNEQFF.

The chain links TRBV10-3 to TRBJ1-1, with 8 bases matching TRBD1. The CDR3 is 15 amino acids. Per germline, CDR1 ENHRY and CDR2 SYGVKD. The ends lost 3 bases at V and 3 bases at J; junction bases unmatched: 6. The CDR3 is CAISDRGPGDTEAFF. The CDR3 coding sequence is TGTGCCATCAGTGACAGGGGGCCGGGGGACACTGAAGCTTTCTTT.

This clonotype came up many times. DNA of the CDR3: TGTGCCAGTAGTGGGGACAGGGGGCGAGGAAATGGCTACACCTTC. Translation gives CASSGDRGRGNGYTF. The rearrangement joins TRBV19 to TRBJ1-2; 12 nucleotides match TRBD1. The CDR3 is 15 residues long. Germline V gene sequence: CDR1 LNHDA, CDR2 SQIVND (reference sequence). Trimming removed 5 bases from V and 6 bases from J; junction bases left unmatched: 7.

This clonotype was seen many times. The chain has TRBV6-4 and TRBJ2-2; D not certain. The germline V gene has CDR1 MRHNA and CDR2 SNTAGT. Deletions cut 0 bases from V and 4 bases from J, with 3 bases between. This CDR3 contains 13 residues. In nucleotides, the CDR3 is TGTGCCAGCAGTGACTCGACCACCGGGGAGCTGTTTTTT. Protein: CASSDSTTGELFF.

Details on this clonotype: This may arise from a read error, as a much more abundant clone is one base away. The CDR3 does not end in the conserved phenylalanine or tryptophan, so this is likely a read error. The chain employs TRBV24-1 and TRBJ2-1; 7 nucleotides align to TRBD2. Germline V CDR1 and CDR2: KGHDR, SFDVKD. J lost 5 bases, V lost 4 bases, and 1 base had no gene match. The CDR3 runs to 13 residues. CDR3 DNA: TGTGCCACCAGTGAGGGGAGGGACAATGAGCAGTTCGTC. It is translated as CATSEGRDNEQFV.

By share, this clonotype counts as large (0.1 to 1%). The rearrangement uses TRBV20-1 and TRBJ1-2; tentatively, D is TRBD1 (6 bases). The CDR3 is made up of 14 amino acids. With 0 bases removed from V and 8 bases from J, the gap between germline ends came to 16 bases. CDR1 is DFQATT, CDR2 SNEGSKA, per germline (reference sequence). The CDR3 is CSARDPGGGGGYTF. Written as DNA, the CDR3 is TGCAGTGCTAGAGATCCGGGGGGCGGGGGGGGCTACACCTTC.

The chain combines TRBV28 with TRBJ1-6; perhaps TRBD1 as D (5 bases). The CDR3 loop spans 14 amino acids. CDR1 MDHEN and CDR2 SYDVKM come from the germline V gene. Between the trimmed V and J ends, which lost 4 bases and 10 bases, there was a span of 14 bases. The CDR3 sequence is CASSSHLGDSPLHF. The CDR3, as DNA: TGTGCCAGCAGTTCCCATTTGGGGGACTCACCCCTCCACTTT. Looking up the rest from reference TRBV28 and TRBJ1-6 gives the full variable domain: DVKVTQSSRYLVKRTGEKVFLECVQDMDHENMFWYRQDPGLGLRLIYFSYDVKMKEKGDIPEGYSVSREKKERFSLILESASTNQTSMYLCASSSHLGDSPLHFGNGTRLTVT.